A single sample is the source of the 20 T cell receptor beta chains below, sequenced in a study of glioma-infiltrating T cells. The iRepertoire nested amplicon-rescue multiplex PCR amplified TCR alpha and beta CDR3s from RNA. A single record per CDR3 protein comes from TCRdb applying MiXCR to the multiplex PCR reads. Seen here are 400,000 or so distinct CDR3 sequences, 35% to 45% observed once, and the top ten hold around 12%. The sample was glioma tissue, nonneoplastic brain tissue, or PBMCs (not recorded which). These receptors were taken from a human donor with low-grade glioma or glioblastoma, undergoing nonglioma brain surgery, or in good health (not recorded which).

This clonotype appeared many times. The chain carries TRBV28 and TRBJ2-7, with 7 bases fitting TRBD1. Trimming took 4 bases from V and 2 from J; bases not matched to a gene: 5. This CDR3 region has 14 residues. Looked up from germline, CDR1 is MDHEN and CDR2 is SYDVKM. CDR3 nucleotides: TGTGCCAGCAGTTCTGGACAGGAGCCCTACGAGCAGTACTTC. Translated: CASSSGQEPYEQYF.

As to this clonotype: It may be a read error: a sequence one base away is much more abundant. J is TRBJ2-7 and V is TRBV6-2 or TRBV6-3; 8 positions match TRBD2. Germline V gene data show CDR1 as MNHEY and CDR2 as SVGEGT. This CDR3 spans 15 amino acids. The CDR3 spells CASSHSGSPFYEKYF. The CDR3 region has the DNA TGTGCCAGCAGCCACAGCGGGAGCCCTTTCTACGAGAAGTACTTC.

This clonotype has more than one count but fewer than ten. The J gene is TRBJ2-2, the V gene TRBV2, with a possible D match to TRBD2 (5 bases). The ends were cut back, 5 bases at V and 1 base at J, with 11 bases in the middle. The CDR3 contains 15 residues. CDR1 SNHLY and CDR2 FYNNEI come from the germline V gene. The CDR3 DNA reads TGTGCCAGCAGTACCGGGAACATGAACACCGGGGAGCTGTTTTTT. Protein product: CASSTGNMNTGELFF.

The rearrangement links TRBV2 to TRBJ2-2; D ambiguous. Trimming stripped 8 bases from V and 4 bases from J, with 11 bases between. CDR1 is SNHLY and CDR2 is FYNNEI in the germline V gene. The CDR3 contains 13 residues. The CDR3 region is CASGSVITGELFF. The CDR3, as DNA: TGTGCCAGCGGTTCAGTGATCACCGGGGAGCTGTTTTTT.

As concerns this clonotype: One end of the junction does not line up with germline, which may come from a read error. The chain joins TRBV20-1 to TRBJ1-5; D is ambiguous. Germline-derived CDR1 and CDR2 are DFQATT and SNEGSKA (reference sequence). The CDR3 is 12 residues long. CDR3 nucleotides: TGCAGTGCTAGGGACGGGAATCAGCCCAAGCATTTT. This sequence encodes CSARDGNQPKHF.

This clonotype showed up just a few times. The V gene is TRBV10-3, the J gene TRBJ2-5; D gene unclear. The CDR3 has 14 amino acids. V was clipped by 3 bases and J by 2 bases, with 10 bases between them. The germline CDR1 and CDR2 sequences are ENHRY and SYGVKD. The CDR3 DNA reads as TGTGCCATCAGTGACCCGGCGGTGCAAGAGACCCAGTACTTC. It encodes CAISDPAVQETQYF.

The rearrangement uses TRBV4-1 and TRBJ2-7; 12 nucleotides match TRBD1. Germline V gene data show CDR1 as MGHRA and CDR2 as YSYEKL. There are 15 residues in the CDR3. V lost 2 bases, J lost 5 bases, and 4 bases stayed unmatched. The CDR3 reads CASSQPGTGGDEQYF. CDR3 DNA: TGCGCCAGCAGCCAACCCGGGACAGGGGGCGACGAGCAGTACTTC.

The V call is TRBV29-1, the J call TRBJ1-1; tentatively, D is TRBD1 (6 bases). The CDR3 sequence is 14 residues long. Germline assignment: CDR1 SQVTM and CDR2 ANQGSEA. Deletions cut 6 bases from V and 3 bases from J, with 17 bases between. The chain's CDR3 is CSVRGRMKDTEAFF. The CDR3 nucleotides read TGCAGCGTCAGGGGCCGGATGAAGGACACTGAAGCTTTCTTT.

With regard to this clonotype: At one end, the junction sequence differs from germline, possibly due to a read error. The CDR3 DNA sequence: TGTGCCAGCAGTTACGGGACACGCTGTCAGCCCCACCATTTT. It is translated as CASSYGTRCQPHHF. This chain links TRBV6-8 with TRBJ1-5; D is perhaps TRBD1 (6 bases). Germline V CDR1 and CDR2: MNHGY, SAAAGT. CDR3 size: 14 residues.

This chain uses TRBV12-3 or TRBV12-4 with TRBJ1-1; weak D call: TRBD1 (5 bases). The CDR3 is made up of 17 amino acids. Trimming took 6 bases from V and 1 from J, leaving 21 bases between them. The CDR3 DNA is TGTGCCAGCAGCCATCCGGGACTGCCTAGGCGGAACACTGAAGCTTTCTTT. Translating it yields CASSHPGLPRRNTEAFF.

The genes are TRBV7-9 and TRBJ2-1, with D uncertain. Deletions cut 3 bases from V and 9 bases from J, with 15 bases between. This CDR3 region has 14 residues. The V gene's germline CDR1 is SEHNR and CDR2 FQNEAQ (reference sequence). CDR3 sequence (DNA): TGTGCCAGCAGCTTTATGGTGCCAGGCGGTGAGCAGTTCTTC. Translation: CASSFMVPGGEQFF.

Turning to this clonotype: Possible read error: a much larger clone is one base away. This chain connects TRBV28 to TRBJ2-1, with 10 bases aligning to TRBD2. Germline V gives CDR1 MDHEN, CDR2 SYDVKM. Germline trimming cut 6 bases from V and 9 bases from J; bases unmatched to any gene: 8. The length of the CDR3 is 14 residues. Written as DNA, the CDR3 is TGTGCCAGCAGCCGACTAGCGGGTATCAGTGAGCAGTTCTTC. It is translated as CASSRLAGISEQFF. Combining the CDR3 with reference TRBV28 and TRBJ2-1 gives the whole variable domain DVKVTQSSRYLVKRTGEKVFLECVQDMDHENMFWYRQDPGLGLRLIYFSYDVKMKEKGDIPEGYSVSREKKERFSLILESASTNQTSMYLCASSRLAGISEQFFGPGTRLTVL.

This clonotype was counted at least ten times. CDR3 bases: TGTGCCAGCAGCAGAACGAGTAGCGGGTACAATGAGCAGTTCTTC. Protein: CASSRTSSGYNEQFF. J is TRBJ2-1 and V is TRBV6-1, with 7 nucleotides matching TRBD2. Germline V gives CDR1 MNHNS, CDR2 SASEGT. This CDR3 contains 15 residues. The trim removed 6 bases at V and 4 bases at J, leaving 9 bases unmatched.

The J gene is TRBJ1-1, the V gene TRBV7-9; a weak D match, TRBD1 (5 bases). Germline CDR1 and CDR2: SEHNR and FQNEAQ (reference sequence). The V end lost 1 base, the J end lost 0 bases, and 9 bases lay between the germline ends. The CDR3 totals 15 residues. The CDR3: CASSLGRQMNTEAFF. CDR3 nucleotide sequence: TGTGCCAGCAGCTTAGGGAGACAGATGAACACTGAAGCTTTCTTT.

This rearrangement joins TRBV20-1 to TRBJ2-1; D is ambiguous. Looked up from germline, CDR1 is DFQATT and CDR2 is SNEGSKA (reference sequence). The length of the CDR3 is 13 residues. The ends were cut back, 4 bases at V and 1 base at J, with 8 bases in the middle. As DNA, the CDR3 is TGCAGTGCTACGCTCGGGTCCTACAATGAGCAGTTCTTC. Encoded protein: CSATLGSYNEQFF.

This clonotype was found once. V usage is TRBV7-9 and J usage is TRBJ1-4; unclear D gene. With 10 bases removed from V and 0 bases from J, the gap between germline ends came to 12 bases. Germline CDR1 reads SEHNR; CDR2 reads FQNEAQ (reference sequence). The CDR3 covers 14 residues. CDR3 in amino acids: CATGAGATNEKLFF. The CDR3 nucleotides are TGTGCCACCGGCGCGGGTGCAACTAATGAAAAACTGTTTTTT.

The chain combines TRBV6-6 with TRBJ2-1, with D maybe TRBD2 (6 bases). V was clipped by 8 bases and J by 8 bases, with 16 bases between them. The length of the CDR3 is 13 residues. Per the germline V gene, CDR1 is MNHNY and CDR2 is SVGAGI (reference sequence). The chain's CDR3 is CASRTTRYDEQFF. The CDR3 region has the DNA TGTGCCAGCCGGACTACAAGATACGATGAGCAGTTCTTC.

The gene calls are TRBV4-3 and TRBJ2-7; 9 positions match TRBD2. Germline V CDR1 and CDR2: LGHNA, YSLEER. CDR3 length: 17 residues. V dropped 3 bases and J dropped 2; count of bases not matched to a gene: 11. DNA for the CDR3: TGCGCCAGCAGCCAGGAAACTAGCGGGCGCTTCCCCTACGAGCAGTACTTC. As protein: CASSQETSGRFPYEQYF.

This clonotype turned up a few times. This chain links TRBV19 with TRBJ2-7, with no clear D. Trimming left V 2 bases short and J 2 bases short, with 13 bases between. Germline values: CDR1 LNHDA, CDR2 SQIVND (reference sequence). The CDR3 has 15 amino acids. CDR3: CASSIRPLGTYEQYF. The CDR3 region has the DNA TGTGCCAGTAGTATAAGGCCGCTGGGGACCTACGAGCAGTACTTC.

The genes are TRBV20-1 and TRBJ2-3, with TRBD2 matching over 11 bases. CDR1 and CDR2 from the germline V gene are DFQATT and SNEGSKA (reference sequence). The CDR3 covers 15 residues. The junction had 2 bases not matched to a gene; V was cut back by 2 bases and J by 1 base. The CDR3 reads CSARILAGGTDTQYF. The CDR3 nucleotides read TGCAGTGCTAGAATACTAGCGGGGGGCACAGATACGCAGTATTTT.